The 32 T cell receptor beta chains below were found in one sample sequenced in a study of cytomegalovirus exposure and HLA in healthy donors. The PCR was carried out with 60 Vbeta primers and 13 Jbeta primers. Clones were read by immunoSEQ multiplex PCR, and TCRdb kept only the in-frame ones, dropping some. The sample lists 100,000 to 150,000 clones, 70% to 80% seen once, with roughly 1.5% in the top ten. What was sequenced was PBMCs. These receptors were obtained from a female donor in good health and CMV-seronegative.

This rearrangement joins TRBV7-2 to TRBJ1-5; 7 bases fit TRBD1. The CDR3 loop spans 16 amino acids. Trimming removed 4 bases from V and 3 bases from J; junction bases left unmatched: 9. Germline CDR1 reads SGHTA; CDR2 reads FQGNSA. The CDR3 is CASSSNSGQTNQPQHF. The CDR3 nucleotides are TGTGCCAGCAGCTCCAACTCGGGACAGACCAATCAGCCCCAGCATTTT.

The V call is TRBV5-1, the J call TRBJ2-7; TRBD1 matches at 8 bases. There are 14 residues in the CDR3. V gave up 4 bases and J gave up 1 base; unmatched junction bases: 4. CDR1 is SGHRS, CDR2 YFSETQ, per germline. CDR3 loop: CASSIGTGSYEQYF. CDR3 in DNA: TGCGCCAGCAGCATCGGGACAGGATCCTACGAGCAGTACTTC.

The rearrangement links TRBV7-2 to TRBJ2-5; TRBD2 matches at 7 bases. V gave up 2 bases and J gave up 5 bases; unmatched junction bases: 8. The V gene's germline CDR1 is SGHTA and CDR2 FQGNSA. CDR3 size: 15 residues. CDR3 bases: TGTGCCAGCAGCTTAACTGTTAGTAGCGGGGAGACCCAGTACTTC. As protein: CASSLTVSSGETQYF.

CDR3 region: CSSRGTYNEQFF. In DNA form, the CDR3 reads TGCAGCTCTCGGGGGACCTACAATGAGCAGTTCTTC. V usage is TRBV29-1 and J usage is TRBJ2-1, with a weak D call TRBD2 (6 bases). With 8 bases removed from V and 2 bases from J, the gap between germline ends came to 10 bases. This CDR3 comprises 12 residues. The germline V gene encodes CDR1 SQVTM and CDR2 ANQGSEA.

This clone was detected only a few times. This chain joins TRBV11-1 and TRBJ1-1; 7 bases are shared with TRBD1. CDR3 length: 14 residues. CDR1 is SGHAT, CDR2 FQDESV, per germline (reference sequence). V shed 4 bases and J 3 bases; nucleotides not matched to a gene: 5. The CDR3 is CASSYKQGYTEAFF. The CDR3 DNA follows: TGTGCCAGCAGCTACAAACAGGGGTACACTGAAGCTTTCTTT.

This chain links TRBV4-3 with TRBJ1-3; D is undetermined. The CDR3 covers 16 residues. From germline, CDR1 is LGHNA and CDR2 YSLEER. The V and J ends lost 0 bases and 0 bases respectively, with 9 bases between them. CDR3 nucleotide sequence: TGCGCCAGCAGCCAAGAGTCCCCGAGCTCTGGAAACACCATATATTTT. Amino acid sequence: CASSQESPSSGNTIYF.

The rearrangement uses TRBV10-3 and TRBJ2-2; D is perhaps TRBD2 (6 bases). The V end lost 10 bases, the J end lost 4 bases, and 10 bases lay between the germline ends. Germline V gene lookup returns CDR1 ENHRY and CDR2 SYGVKD. The CDR3 contains 12 residues. CDR3 nucleotide sequence: TGTGCCAGCGGGATTACCACCGGGGAGCTGTTTTTT. This codes for CASGITTGELFF.

The chain uses TRBV28 and TRBJ2-3; D is possibly TRBD1 (6 bases). CDR3 length equals 17 residues. V lost 2 bases to trimming and J lost 0 bases, with 15 bases between them. Germline V gene sequence: CDR1 MDHEN, CDR2 SYDVKM. In DNA form, the CDR3 reads TGTGCCAGCAGTTTACTCAAGACAGGCTCTAGCACAGATACGCAGTATTTT. It is translated as CASSLLKTGSSTDTQYF.

The sample holds a few counts of this clone. The chain combines TRBV7-9 with TRBJ1-4; 11 bases align to TRBD1. The trim removed 5 bases at V and 8 bases at J, leaving 10 bases unmatched. Germline V gene data show CDR1 as SEHNR and CDR2 as FQNEAQ (reference sequence). The CDR3 covers 16 residues. The CDR3 bases are TGTGCCAGCAGCCCCGGACAGGGGGCGGTGAGCGAAAAACTGTTTTTT. The encoded protein is CASSPGQGAVSEKLFF.

This chain uses TRBV28 with TRBJ2-6; a possible D gene is TRBD2 (6 bases). The V and J ends lost 1 base and 2 bases respectively, with 9 bases between them. Germline V gene data show CDR1 as MDHEN and CDR2 as SYDVKM. The CDR3 runs to 16 residues. This chain's CDR3 is CASSLLWGAGANVLTF. CDR3 nucleotides: TGTGCCAGCAGTTTATTATGGGGGGCTGGGGCCAACGTCCTGACTTTC.

The gene calls are TRBV10-3 and TRBJ2-3; 8 bases map to TRBD1. The CDR3 is made up of 13 amino acids. The ends lost 2 bases at V and 7 bases at J; junction bases unmatched: 2. Per the germline V gene, CDR1 is ENHRY and CDR2 is SYGVKD. CDR3 region: CAISEQGAYTQYF. Written as DNA, the CDR3 is TGTGCCATCAGTGAGCAGGGGGCTTATACGCAGTATTTT.

This chain connects TRBV30 to TRBJ1-4; TRBD1 is a possible D gene (5 bases). The CDR3 totals 16 residues. V shed 2 bases and J shed 2 bases, with 15 bases lying between them. The germline CDR1 and CDR2 sequences are GTSNPN and SVGIG (reference sequence). This chain's CDR3 is CAWSSSLQGTNEKLFF. As DNA, the CDR3 is TGTGCCTGGAGTAGCTCCCTCCAGGGCACTAATGAAAAACTGTTTTTT.

J is TRBJ2-3 and V is TRBV30; maybe TRBD2 (5 bases). The CDR3 spans 13 residues. CDR1 is GTSNPN, CDR2 SVGIG, per germline (reference sequence). Trimming removed 3 bases from V and 0 bases from J, with 7 bases in between. This CDR3 is CAWRASSTDTQYF. In DNA, the CDR3 is TGTGCCTGGAGAGCTAGCAGCACAGATACGCAGTATTTT.

The chain carries TRBV2 and TRBJ2-3, with 7 bases aligning to TRBD2. This CDR3 has 15 residues. V shed 3 bases, J shed 6 bases, and the junction held 9 bases outside the gene matches. CDR1 SNHLY and CDR2 FYNNEI come from the germline V gene. The CDR3 is CASSEGPLGGDTQYF. The CDR3 DNA reads as TGTGCCAGCAGTGAGGGGCCACTGGGGGGGGATACGCAGTATTTT.

The rearrangement uses TRBV18 and TRBJ2-5; 9 bases align to TRBD1. CDR1 KGHSH and CDR2 LQKENI come from the germline V gene. V was pared by 5 bases and J by 5 bases, with 3 bases of the junction left unmatched. The CDR3 runs 13 residues. The CDR3 DNA follows: TGTGCCAGCTCAATACAGGGGGCTGAGACCCAGTACTTC. This sequence encodes CASSIQGAETQYF.

The V gene is TRBV13, the J gene TRBJ1-3, with D hard to call. In germline, CDR1 is PRHDT, CDR2 FYEKMQ (reference sequence). This CDR3 spans 13 amino acids. Trimming pared 7 bases from V and 6 bases from J, leaving 13 bases between. CDR3 nucleotides: TGTGCCAGCACCGCTAGGCTTGAAAACACCATATATTTT. Protein sequence: CASTARLENTIYF.

The V gene is TRBV15, the J gene TRBJ2-3, with 7 bases identical to TRBD2. The CDR3 contains 16 residues. The germline V gene encodes CDR1 LNHNV and CDR2 YYDKDF (reference sequence). V shed 10 bases, J shed 4 bases, and the junction held 17 bases outside the gene matches. CDR3: CAIGREGTRGSDTQYF. The CDR3 DNA reads as TGTGCCATCGGCAGGGAGGGCACGCGAGGGTCAGATACGCAGTATTTT.

V is TRBV4-1 and J is TRBJ2-7; 7 bases line up with TRBD2. There are 15 residues in the CDR3. Looked up from germline, CDR1 is MGHRA and CDR2 is YSYEKL. Trimming cost V 1 base and J 4 bases; bases outside gene matches: 7. CDR3 protein: CASSQAAGARYEQYF. For the CDR3, the DNA is TGCGCCAGCAGCCAAGCGGCGGGAGCTAGGTACGAGCAGTACTTC.

The CDR3 nucleotides are TGCGCCAGCAGCCACCTGCCGGGACAGGGGGCCACTGAAGCTTTCTTT. This sequence encodes CASSHLPGQGATEAFF. V is TRBV4-1 and J is TRBJ1-1, with 12 positions matching TRBD1. V lost 3 bases to trimming and J lost 4 bases; unmatched junction nucleotides: 6. Germline V CDR1 and CDR2: MGHRA, YSYEKL. This CDR3 is built from 16 residues.

This clone was recorded once. This chain uses TRBV5-1 with TRBJ2-7; D might be TRBD1 (6 bases). There are 14 residues in the CDR3. Germline CDR1 and CDR2: SGHRS and YFSETQ. V dropped 0 bases and J dropped 5 bases, with 12 bases sitting between them. The CDR3 nucleotides are TGCGCCAGCAGCTTGGGGACAGACGTAGACGAGCAGTACTTC. Protein product: CASSLGTDVDEQYF.

The chain carries TRBV29-1 and TRBJ1-2; possible D gene TRBD1, 6 bases. Germline CDR1 is SQVTM and CDR2 is ANQGSEA. The CDR3 contains 14 residues. V was clipped by 0 bases and J by 3 bases, with 11 bases between them. The CDR3 DNA sequence: TGCAGCGTTGAAGATCTAGGGGGGGACTATGGCTACACCTTC. It encodes CSVEDLGGDYGYTF.

This chain uses TRBV28 with TRBJ2-7, with 8 bases lining up with TRBD1. This CDR3 has 14 residues. J lost 3 bases, V lost 7 bases, and 8 bases had no gene match. Germline V gene sequence: CDR1 MDHEN, CDR2 SYDVKM. Written as DNA, the CDR3 is TGTGCCAGCACCATCGGACAGGGAGGCTACGAGCAGTACTTC. Encoded protein: CASTIGQGGYEQYF. The complete variable domain, with remaining parts taken from reference TRBV28 and TRBJ2-7, reads DVKVTQSSRYLVKRTGEKVFLECVQDMDHENMFWYRQDPGLGLRLIYFSYDVKMKEKGDIPEGYSVSREKKERFSLILESASTNQTSMYLCASTIGQGGYEQYFGPGTRLTVT.

The genes are TRBV7-3 and TRBJ2-7, with TRBD2 identical over 10 bases. CDR1 is SGHTA and CDR2 is FQGTGA in the germline V gene. With V trimmed by 5 bases and J by 2 bases, 6 bases remained unmatched. The CDR3 is 15 amino acids. The CDR3 reads CASSQGSGRTYEQYF. CDR3 sequence (DNA): TGTGCCAGCAGCCAAGGTAGCGGGAGGACCTACGAGCAGTACTTC. Drawing the rest from reference TRBV7-3 and TRBJ2-7, the complete variable domain is GAGVSQTPSNKVTEKGKYVELRCDPISGHTALYWYRQSLGQGPEFLIYFQGTGAADDSGLPNDRFFAVRPEGSVSTLKIQRTERGDSAVYLCASSQGSGRTYEQYFGPGTRLTVT.

This CDR3 is CASSLSSGTGANYGYTF. The CDR3 DNA is TGTGCCAGCAGTTTATCTTCCGGGACAGGGGCGAACTATGGCTACACCTTC. The chain has TRBV27 and TRBJ1-2; 10 bases line up with TRBD1. CDR1 and CDR2 from the germline V gene are MNHEY and SMNVEV (reference sequence). V shed 0 bases, J shed 2 bases, and the junction held 6 bases outside the gene matches. This CDR3 region has 17 residues.

The chain has TRBV30 and TRBJ1-2; D gene unclear. The CDR3 totals 11 residues. Germline values: CDR1 GTSNPN, CDR2 SVGIG (reference sequence). The germline V and J ends were trimmed by 5 bases and 7 bases, with 11 bases remaining between them. CDR3 in DNA: TGTGCCTGGGGTGACAATCCTGGCTACACCTTC. It is translated as CAWGDNPGYTF.

This sequence joins TRBV5-4 and TRBJ2-1; 8 bases line up with TRBD2. Germline-derived CDR1 and CDR2 are SGHNT and YYREEE (reference sequence). V was pared by 3 bases and J by 2 bases, with 4 bases of the junction left unmatched. The CDR3 totals 15 residues. CDR3 amino acids: CASSSRLAPYNEQFF. CDR3 sequence (DNA): TGTGCCAGCAGCTCCCGACTAGCGCCCTACAATGAGCAGTTCTTC.

The V gene is TRBV5-1, the J gene TRBJ2-1, with D possibly matching TRBD1 (6 bases). Germline V gene sequence: CDR1 SGHRS, CDR2 YFSETQ. The CDR3 runs 14 residues. The ends were cut back, 1 base at V and 8 bases at J, with 13 bases in the middle. The CDR3: CASSLNGQMDEQFF. The CDR3 coding sequence is TGCGCCAGCAGCTTGAACGGACAGATGGATGAGCAGTTCTTC.

The CDR3 DNA sequence: TGTGCCATCATGGGTGCTAGCGGGAGTAGCAATGAGCAGTTCTTC. It codes for CAIMGASGSSNEQFF. The chain links TRBV10-3 to TRBJ2-1; 10 bases match TRBD2. V shed 7 bases and J 6 bases; nucleotides not matched to a gene: 9. Germline V gene data show CDR1 as ENHRY and CDR2 as SYGVKD. The CDR3 runs to 15 residues.

The chain uses TRBV5-1 and TRBJ2-1, with a possible D match to TRBD2 (6 bases). Trimming shortened V by 8 bases and J by 5 bases, and 17 bases separated the two germline ends. The CDR3 is 14 residues long. Looked up from germline, CDR1 is SGHRS and CDR2 is YFSETQ. The CDR3: CARGRDGRNNEQFF. In nucleotides, the CDR3 is TGCGCCAGGGGGCGGGATGGGCGGAACAATGAGCAGTTCTTC.

The chain joins TRBV5-1 to TRBJ1-4; D gene unclear. V lost 4 bases to trimming and J lost 8 bases, with 12 bases between them. The CDR3 totals 13 residues. Per germline, CDR1 SGHRS and CDR2 YFSETQ. The CDR3, as DNA: TGCGCCAGCAGCCTCGGGGTCGGGGAAAAACTGTTTTTT. Translated: CASSLGVGEKLFF.

This clone was observed a single time. The chain uses TRBV11-1 and TRBJ2-7; perhaps TRBD1 as D (5 bases). The germline V gene encodes CDR1 SGHAT and CDR2 FQDESV (reference sequence). The CDR3 has 14 amino acids. The V end was cut by 5 bases, the J end by 0 bases, with 11 bases between. CDR3 sequence: CASSQFRDSYEQYF. The CDR3 nucleotides are TGTGCCAGCAGCCAATTCAGGGACTCCTACGAGCAGTACTTC.

This clone has only one observation. The V call is TRBV6-1, the J call TRBJ2-1, with 9 bases fitting TRBD2. The germline CDR1 and CDR2 sequences are MNHNS and SASEGT. The CDR3 loop spans 15 amino acids. Unmatched junction bases numbered 8, after V lost 3 bases and J lost 8 bases. CDR3 in amino acids: CASSELVAGDDEQFF. The CDR3 region has the DNA TGTGCCAGCAGTGAGTTGGTAGCGGGAGACGATGAGCAGTTCTTC.